These 27 T cell receptor beta chains originate from one sample sequenced in a study of tumor-infiltrating lymphocytes in primary liver carcinoma. For blood RNA, unsorted whole blood served as the source, and germline DNA was extracted too. Making TCR beta cDNA involved roughly 500 ng total RNA and a constant-region primer. The TCR beta library was amplified through three nested multiplex PCR rounds in a modified ARM-PCR procedure. TRBV1-TRBV30 forward and Cbeta reverse primers drove the first two roughly 10-cycle rounds. TCRdb passed the multiplex PCR reads through MiXCR, listing each CDR3 protein once. The table shows some 190,000 distinct CDR3 sequences, with about 55% occurring only once. The material sequenced was peripheral blood. The receptors derive from a man between 35 and 55 years old with primary liver carcinoma and hepatitis B virus infection.

Concerning this clonotype: This may be a read error, as it is one base from a much larger clone. V and J are TRBV11-3 and TRBJ2-1; 7 bases are a match to TRBD2. Germline CDR1 SGHNT, CDR2 YENEEA. Germline trimming cut 1 base from V and 6 bases from J; bases unmatched to any gene: 9. This CDR3 region has 16 residues. CDR3 bases: TGTGCCAGCAGCTTAGGGGGGAGCGGGGCCATCAATGAGCAGTTCTTC. The encoded protein is CASSLGGSGAINEQFF. Full variable domain (remainder filled in from reference TRBV11-3 and TRBJ2-1): EAGVVQSPRYKIIEKKQPVAFWCNPISGHNTLYWYLQNLGQGPELLIRYENEEAVDDSQLPKDRFSAERLKGVDSTLKIQPAELGDSAVYLCASSLGGSGAINEQFFGPGTRLTVL.

The table lists this clonotype with a count of one. CDR3 sequence: CASSLTGTSGRETYEQYF. CDR3 in DNA: TGCGCCAGCTCCTTGACCGGGACTAGCGGGAGGGAAACCTACGAGCAGTACTTC. The chain employs TRBV5-1 and TRBJ2-7, with 16 bases identical to TRBD2. The CDR3 consists of 18 residues. Germline V lookup: CDR1 SGHRS, CDR2 YFSETQ. V lost 7 bases and J lost 2; bases outside the gene matches: 12.

The genes are TRBV28 and TRBJ2-1, with 7 bases matching TRBD2. CDR1 and CDR2 (germline): MDHEN, SYDVKM. Losses at the gene ends were 3 bases for V and 2 bases for J; bases not matched to a gene: 4. The CDR3 loop spans 15 amino acids. The CDR3 spells CASSFRTRPYNEQFF. CDR3 coding DNA: TGTGCCAGCAGTTTCCGGACTAGGCCCTACAATGAGCAGTTCTTC. Supplemented by reference TRBV28 and TRBJ2-1, the full variable domain reads DVKVTQSSRYLVKRTGEKVFLECVQDMDHENMFWYRQDPGLGLRLIYFSYDVKMKEKGDIPEGYSVSREKKERFSLILESASTNQTSMYLCASSFRTRPYNEQFFGPGTRLTVL.

The chain carries TRBV14 and TRBJ2-5; 8 bases match TRBD1. The CDR3 is made up of 16 amino acids. V shed 3 bases, J shed 5 bases, and the junction held 11 bases outside the gene matches. Germline lookup yields CDR1 SGHDN and CDR2 FVKESK. CDR3 sequence: CASSHALGQGRETQYF. CDR3 sequence (DNA): TGTGCCAGCAGCCACGCCCTCGGACAGGGACGGGAGACCCAGTACTTC.

The rearrangement links TRBV5-6 to TRBJ2-3, with 8 bases lining up with TRBD1. CDR3 length: 16 amino acids. Germline V lookup: CDR1 SGHDT, CDR2 YYEEEE. Trimming removed 5 bases from V and 11 bases from J; junction bases left unmatched: 19. The CDR3 DNA reads as TGTGCCAGCAGTCGGAGGACAGGGAGAGCCTTAGGTATGCAGTATTTT. This gives the protein CASSRRTGRALGMQYF.

In regard to this clonotype: A read error may produce the germline difference seen at one junction end. The chain recombines TRBV12-3 or TRBV12-4 with TRBJ1-2; 7 nucleotides line up with TRBD1. This CDR3 is 17 amino acids long. CDR3 protein: CVSSFRGGAPANYGYTF. In DNA, the CDR3 is TGTGTCAGCAGTTTTCGAGGGGGCGCCCCGGCTAACTATGGCTACACCTTC.

Remarks on this clonotype: This may arise from a read error, as a much more abundant clone is one base away. CDR3 in amino acids: CASGLATGETDTQYF. DNA of the CDR3: TGCGCCAGCGGCTTGGCGACAGGGGAAACAGATACGCAGTATTTT. The chain couples TRBV5-1 to TRBJ2-3; 8 positions agree with TRBD1. The germline gives CDR1 SGHRS, CDR2 YFSETQ. The CDR3 totals 15 residues.

This rearrangement joins TRBV4-1 to TRBJ1-1, with TRBD1 as a possible D gene (5 bases). The CDR3 is made up of 16 amino acids. Germline V gene data show CDR1 as MGHRA and CDR2 as YSYEKL. The germline V and J ends were trimmed by 3 bases and 0 bases, with 14 bases remaining between them. CDR3 sequence (DNA): TGCGCCAGCAGCCACACAGGAGCCCCGATGAACACTGAAGCTTTCTTT. This codes for CASSHTGAPMNTEAFF.

Remarks on this clonotype: The CDR3 does not end in the conserved phenylalanine or tryptophan, so this is likely a read error. The V call is TRBV12-5, the J call TRBJ2-7, with 10 bases lining up with TRBD1. Looked up from germline, CDR1 is LGHNT and CDR2 is FRNRAP. CDR3 length equals 13 residues. Here the CDR3 reads CAKTGGNPYEQYL. Written as DNA, the CDR3 is TGTGCGAAGACAGGGGGCAATCCCTACGAGCAGTACTTG.

To note about this clonotype: One end of the junction is discordant with germline, which a read error may explain. The V gene is TRBV6-1, the J gene TRBJ1-4, with unresolved D. CDR1 and CDR2 (germline): MNHNS, SASEGT. This CDR3 is 13 amino acids long. Written as DNA, the CDR3 is TGTGCCAGCCCTGAGAGTCGATCGGGGAAACCGTTTTTT. Its translation is CASPESRSGKPFF.

This clonotype appeared a few times. The chain carries TRBV4-1 and TRBJ1-5; D uncertain. The germline CDR1 and CDR2 sequences are MGHRA and YSYEKL. V lost 6 bases and J 3 bases, leaving 18 bases between the germline ends. The CDR3 has 16 residues. Written as DNA, the CDR3 is TGCGCCAGCAGACTAAGGATGGACGGAGTCAATCAGCCCCAGCATTTT. Translating it yields CASRLRMDGVNQPQHF.

Details on this clonotype: A clone one base away is much larger, so this may be a read error. The chain joins TRBV29-1 to TRBJ2-3; maybe TRBD2 (6 bases). V lost 6 bases, J lost 4 bases, and 23 bases lay in between. This CDR3 has 16 residues. Germline lookup yields CDR1 SQVTM and CDR2 ANQGSEA. Here the CDR3 DNA reads TGCAGCGTGAAACCCGTTAGCCGGAGGGAGCCAGATACGCAGTATTTT. The encoded protein is CSVKPVSRREPDTQYF.

This clonotype was seen ten or more times. This chain connects TRBV4-1 to TRBJ2-1; D is ambiguous. This CDR3 is built from 16 residues. Germline V lookup: CDR1 MGHRA, CDR2 YSYEKL. The germline V and J ends were trimmed by 4 bases and 0 bases, with 13 bases remaining between them. The CDR3 sequence: CASSPAPDGSYNEQFF. The CDR3 DNA sequence: TGCGCCAGCAGCCCTGCCCCAGACGGCTCCTACAATGAGCAGTTCTTC.

This sequence joins TRBV29-1 and TRBJ2-2; a weak D match, TRBD1 (5 bases). Germline V gene lookup returns CDR1 SQVTM and CDR2 ANQGSEA. Deletions cut 1 base from V and 6 bases from J, with 12 bases between. There are 14 residues in the CDR3. CDR3 sequence (DNA): TGCAGCGTTGAAGGGGGCCTCGCACCCGGGGAGCTGTTTTTT. Its protein product is CSVEGGLAPGELFF.

The V and J genes are TRBV6-1 and TRBJ2-1, with D tentatively TRBD2 (5 bases). The germline CDR1 and CDR2 sequences are MNHNS and SASEGT. This CDR3 spans 15 amino acids. The V gene lost 5 bases and the J gene lost 0 bases, with 11 bases spanning the gap. The CDR3 reads CASSKRAGSYNEQFF. The CDR3 nucleotides read TGTGCCAGCAGTAAACGTGCGGGCTCCTACAATGAGCAGTTCTTC.

Note on this clonotype: A clone one base away is much larger, so this may be a read error. CDR3 in amino acids: CASGRTPNEFRETQYF. The CDR3 DNA reads as TGTGCCAGCGGAAGAACACCCAATGAATTTCGAGAGACCCAGTACTTC. The chain carries TRBV6-1 and TRBJ2-5; D call uncertain. This CDR3 spans 16 amino acids. V was cut by 8 bases and J by 4 bases, with 23 bases left in between. Germline V gene data show CDR1 as MNHNS and CDR2 as SASEGT.

In its sample, this clonotype was seen many times. The chain is built from TRBV29-1 and TRBJ2-1; 8 nucleotides agree with TRBD2. The ends lost 5 bases at V and 12 bases at J; junction bases unmatched: 9. Germline V gene sequence: CDR1 SQVTM, CDR2 ANQGSEA. The CDR3 is made up of 12 amino acids. DNA for the CDR3: TGCAGCGTTCTTTCGGGAGGGCAGGGGCAGTTCTTC. Amino acids: CSVLSGGQGQFF.

This clonotype has more than one count but fewer than ten. V gene TRBV19 combines with J gene TRBJ2-6; D is unresolved. V gave up 6 bases and J gave up 3 bases, with 9 bases separating them. CDR3 size: 14 residues. Germline-derived CDR1 and CDR2 are LNHDA and SQIVND (reference sequence). The CDR3 DNA reads as TGTGCCAGTAGCCCCCAGATTGGGGCCAACGTCCTGACTTTC. Translation gives CASSPQIGANVLTF.

The chain carries TRBV12-3 or TRBV12-4 and TRBJ1-1, with 9 nucleotides matching TRBD1. There are 15 residues in the CDR3. V lost 5 bases to trimming and J lost 5 bases; unmatched junction nucleotides: 9. The CDR3 reads CASSHTGTGRTEAFF. The DNA of the CDR3 is TGTGCCAGCAGTCATACAGGGACAGGGCGGACTGAAGCTTTCTTT.

Comments on this clonotype: With a much larger clone just one base away, this may be a read error. This sequence joins TRBV29-1 and TRBJ2-3, with D possibly being TRBD1 (6 bases). CDR3 size: 11 residues. CDR1 is SQVTM and CDR2 is ANQGSEA in the germline V gene. V lost 5 bases to trimming and J lost 11 bases, with 14 bases between them. The CDR3 spells CSVRQAQLQYF. CDR3 coding DNA: TGCAGCGTTAGACAGGCACAGTTGCAGTATTTT.

The V call is TRBV4-2, the J call TRBJ2-3; D possibly corresponds to TRBD1 (6 bases). The V end lost 7 bases, the J end lost 6 bases, and 20 bases lay between the germline ends. Germline V gene lookup returns CDR1 LGHNA and CDR2 YNFKEQ. This CDR3 spans 15 amino acids. CDR3 sequence: CASNRQSGVTDTQYF. The CDR3 DNA sequence: TGTGCCAGCAACCGCCAATCAGGGGTTACGGATACGCAGTATTTT.

As for this clonotype: Germline and junction disagree at one end, which may indicate a read error. The V and J genes are TRBV11-2 and TRBJ2-5; weak D call: TRBD1 (6 bases). The germline CDR1 and CDR2 sequences are SGHAT and FQNNGV. The CDR3 sequence is 16 residues long. Here the CDR3 reads CASSTSTGNLGETQYF. CDR3 bases: TGTGCCAGCAGCACTTCAACAGGGAACCTCGGGGAGACACAGTACTTC.

Only a few counts were recorded for this clonotype. The gene calls are TRBV6-2 or TRBV6-3 and TRBJ2-1; 13 nucleotides line up with TRBD2. The length of the CDR3 is 15 residues. The ends lost 6 bases at V and 8 bases at J; junction bases unmatched: 7. Germline CDR1 MNHEY, CDR2 SVGEGT. The CDR3 sequence: CASSWTSGSLDEQFF. CDR3 bases: TGTGCCAGCAGCTGGACTAGCGGGAGTCTGGATGAGCAGTTCTTC.

The chain carries TRBV14 and TRBJ2-6; maybe TRBD2 (5 bases). V was shortened by 2 bases and J by 9 bases, with 8 bases between the two germline ends. Germline V CDR1 and CDR2: SGHDN, FVKESK. The CDR3 spans 13 residues. CDR3 amino acids: CASSQQDFNVLTF. The DNA of the CDR3 is TGTGCCAGCAGCCAACAGGACTTCAACGTCCTGACTTTC. Full variable domain (outside the CDR3, taken from reference TRBV14 and TRBJ2-6): EAGVTQFPSHSVIEKGQTVTLRCDPISGHDNLYWYRRVMGKEIKFLLHFVKESKQDESGMPNNRFLAERTGGTYSTLKVQPAELEDSGVYFCASSQQDFNVLTFGAGSRLTVL.

J is TRBJ1-4 and V is TRBV10-3; possibly TRBD1 for D (5 bases). V lost 0 bases to trimming and J lost 5 bases, with 10 bases between them. This CDR3 contains 15 residues. In germline, CDR1 is ENHRY, CDR2 SYGVKD. CDR3 amino acids: CAISESGPWNEKLFF. Written as DNA, the CDR3 is TGTGCCATCAGTGAGTCGGGACCCTGGAATGAAAAACTGTTTTTT.

About this clonotype: One end of the junction varies from germline; a read error may be responsible. The rearrangement links TRBV10-3 to TRBJ2-1; D not resolved. CDR1 is ENHRY, CDR2 SYGVKD, per germline. There are 14 residues in the CDR3. CDR3 residues: CGISETKLINEQFF. The DNA of the CDR3 is TGTGGCATCAGTGAGACAAAACTGATAAATGAGCAGTTCTTC.

Comments on this clonotype: Here the CDR3 omits its conserved ending phenylalanine or tryptophan, so a read error is the likely source. V usage is TRBV5-1 and J usage is TRBJ2-1, with 12 bases lining up with TRBD2. CDR1 and CDR2 from the germline V gene are SGHRS and YFSETQ. Germline trimming cut 4 bases from V and 7 bases from J; bases unmatched to any gene: 12. CDR3 length: 17 residues. CDR3 bases: TGCGCCAGCAGCACACTAGCGGGAGGCCCGGGACAGAATGAGCAGTTCCTC. It codes for CASSTLAGGPGQNEQFL.